This passage covers 21 T cell receptor beta chains from one sample sequenced in a study of blood T cell repertoires in COVID-19. Clones were sequenced by immunoSEQ multiplex PCR, and TCRdb holds only the in-frame ones, with some missing. The sample holds some 170,000 clones, about three quarters seen once. The sample consisted of peripheral blood. The receptors were sampled from a man in his 70s with acute or convalescent COVID-19.

The CDR3 DNA follows: TGTGCCAGTTCGGGGGTCCTTAATCAGCCCCAGCATTTT. It translates to CASSGVLNQPQHF. This chain joins TRBV19 and TRBJ1-5, with D perhaps matching TRBD1 (5 bases). Trimming removed 8 bases from V and 4 bases from J, with 12 bases in between. This CDR3 has 13 amino acids. The germline CDR1 and CDR2 sequences are LNHDA and SQIVND (reference sequence).

The rearrangement uses TRBV4-1 and TRBJ1-2, with 7 nucleotides matching TRBD1. CDR3 size: 17 residues. The germline V gene encodes CDR1 MGHRA and CDR2 YSYEKL. V was clipped by 0 bases and J by 3 bases; unmatched bases: 10. The CDR3, as DNA: TGCGCCAGCAGCCAAGAGAGCGGCAGGGGGTCGGACTATGGCTACACCTTC. It specifies CASSQESGRGSDYGYTF.

The V gene is TRBV5-1, the J gene TRBJ2-1, with 8 bases identical to TRBD1. Germline V gives CDR1 SGHRS, CDR2 YFSETQ. The V segment lost 4 bases and the J segment 8 bases; nucleotides outside the gene matches: 11. The CDR3 is 15 amino acids. The chain's CDR3 is CASSGPGQAWDEQFF. The CDR3 DNA sequence: TGCGCCAGCAGCGGACCGGGACAGGCCTGGGATGAGCAGTTCTTC. Variable domain in full (rest from reference TRBV5-1 and TRBJ2-1): KAGVTQTPRYLIKTRGQQVTLSCSPISGHRSVSWYQQTPGQGLQFLFEYFSETQRNKGNFPGRFSGRQFSNSRSEMNVSTLELGDSALYLCASSGPGQAWDEQFFGPGTRLTVL.

This chain connects TRBV18 to TRBJ2-5; maybe TRBD1 (6 bases). The CDR3 has 15 residues. From germline, CDR1 is KGHSH and CDR2 LQKENI. V lost 6 bases and J 1 base, leaving 15 bases between the germline ends. CDR3 in DNA: TGTGCCAGCTCCCGAGGGGGAAGCAGCCAAGAGACCCAGTACTTC. Its protein product is CASSRGGSSQETQYF. The full variable domain, with the rest looked up from reference TRBV18 and TRBJ2-5, is NAGVMQNPRHLVRRRGQEARLRCSPMKGHSHVYWYRQLPEEGLKFMVYLQKENIIDESGMPKERFSAEFPKEGPSILRIQQVVRGDSAAYFCASSRGGSSQETQYFGPGTRLLVL.

V gene TRBV12-3 or TRBV12-4 combines with J gene TRBJ2-7, with TRBD1 as a possible D gene (6 bases). With 5 bases removed from V and 3 bases from J, the gap between germline ends came to 11 bases. This CDR3 spans 13 amino acids. The CDR3 region is CASSPTGYYEQYF. CDR3 sequence (DNA): TGTGCCAGCAGTCCTACAGGGTACTACGAGCAGTACTTC.

The chain recombines TRBV7-2 with TRBJ2-1; TRBD2 matches 7 bases. The CDR3 loop spans 17 amino acids. J lost 3 bases, V lost 1 base, and 9 bases had no gene match. Per the germline V gene, CDR1 is SGHTA and CDR2 is FQGNSA. For the CDR3, the DNA is TGTGCCAGCAGCTTAGAGGGTGGGAGGGCCGGCTACAATGAGCAGTTCTTC. It yields the protein CASSLEGGRAGYNEQFF.

The chain uses TRBV9 and TRBJ2-2; no clear D. V was shortened by 3 bases and J by 8 bases, with 8 bases between the two germline ends. Germline lookup yields CDR1 SGDLS and CDR2 YYNGEE. This CDR3 has 12 residues. Here the CDR3 reads CASSEPAGELFF. The CDR3 DNA sequence: TGTGCCAGCAGCGAGCCAGCGGGGGAGCTGTTTTTT. The full variable domain, its missing parts supplied by reference TRBV9 and TRBJ2-2, is DSGVTQTPKHLITATGQRVTLRCSPRSGDLSVYWYQQSLDQGLQFLIQYYNGEERAKGNILERFSAQQFPDLHSELNLSSLELGDSALYFCASSEPAGELFFGEGSRLTVL.

In its sample, this clone was seen a few times. This chain uses TRBV5-1 with TRBJ2-7; D is perhaps TRBD1 (7 bases). The CDR3 length is 14 residues. Per germline, CDR1 SGHRS and CDR2 YFSETQ. Trimming pared 3 bases from V and 4 bases from J, leaving 14 bases between. CDR3 protein: CASSSGGTNYEQYF. CDR3 DNA sequence: TGCGCCAGCAGCTCAGGGGGGACAAATTACGAGCAGTACTTC.

This chain uses TRBV6-2 or TRBV6-3 with TRBJ2-4; D ambiguous. The CDR3 loop spans 18 amino acids. The germline CDR1 and CDR2 sequences are MNHEY and SVGEGT. Trimming shortened V by 0 bases and J by 0 bases, and 15 bases separated the two germline ends. CDR3 sequence reads: CASSYSKLQRLAKNIQYF. CDR3 DNA: TGTGCCAGCAGTTACTCGAAACTTCAGCGTCTAGCCAAAAACATTCAGTACTTC.

The chain employs TRBV6-5 and TRBJ2-7; 9 bases agree with TRBD1. This CDR3 is 13 amino acids long. Germline V gene lookup returns CDR1 MNHEY and CDR2 SVGAGI. With 4 bases clipped from V and 3 bases from J, the junction kept 1 base outside the gene matches. The CDR3 DNA reads as TGTGCCAGCAGTTTGGACAGGGGCTACGAGCAGTACTTC. Residues: CASSLDRGYEQYF.

The rearrangement links TRBV5-1 to TRBJ2-5; D possibly corresponds to TRBD1 (5 bases). This CDR3 comprises 13 residues. The V gene's germline CDR1 is SGHRS and CDR2 YFSETQ. V lost 0 bases and J 5 bases, leaving 8 bases between the germline ends. In DNA, the CDR3 is TGCGCCAGCAGCTTGGCAGGGATGGAGACCCAGTACTTC. Protein: CASSLAGMETQYF.

This chain uses TRBV5-1 with TRBJ2-3; TRBD2 agrees at 12 bases. The germline gives CDR1 SGHRS, CDR2 YFSETQ. The V and J ends lost 3 bases and 0 bases, in that order; junction bases with no gene match: 2. CDR3 size: 16 residues. The CDR3 sequence is CASSSGTSGSTDTQYF. CDR3 sequence (DNA): TGCGCCAGCAGCTCTGGGACTAGCGGGAGCACAGATACGCAGTATTTT. The full variable domain, in which reference TRBV5-1 and TRBJ2-3 provide the parts outside the CDR3, is KAGVTQTPRYLIKTRGQQVTLSCSPISGHRSVSWYQQTPGQGLQFLFEYFSETQRNKGNFPGRFSGRQFSNSRSEMNVSTLELGDSALYLCASSSGTSGSTDTQYFGPGTRLTVL.

The V call is TRBV12-3 or TRBV12-4, the J call TRBJ1-1, with D perhaps TRBD1 (6 bases). This CDR3 region has 12 residues. V was clipped by 9 bases and J by 3 bases, with 11 bases between them. The CDR3: CASNRAYTEAFF. Written as DNA, the CDR3 is TGTGCCAGTAACAGGGCCTACACTGAAGCTTTCTTT.

This clone was observed once. The chain carries TRBV7-6 and TRBJ2-1, with 7 bases lining up with TRBD2. The CDR3 spans 13 residues. The germline V gene encodes CDR1 SGHVS and CDR2 FNYEAQ. With V trimmed by 3 bases and J by 10 bases, 6 bases remained unmatched. Written as DNA, the CDR3 is TGTGCCAGCAGCTTCCGACTAGCAGGCGAGCAGTTCTTC. Translated: CASSFRLAGEQFF.

This clone appeared a few times. The chain carries TRBV9 and TRBJ1-1; D unclear. This CDR3 contains 14 residues. CDR1 and CDR2 from the germline V gene are SGDLS and YYNGEE. Trimming took 6 bases from V and 3 from J, leaving 15 bases between them. The CDR3 loop is CASTSVRVDTEAFF. The DNA for the CDR3 is TGTGCCAGCACTTCGGTAAGAGTGGACACTGAAGCTTTCTTT.

V is TRBV5-8 and J is TRBJ1-5; 11 nucleotides agree with TRBD1. V was pared by 4 bases and J by 9 bases, with 6 bases of the junction left unmatched. Per the germline V gene, CDR1 is SGHTS and CDR2 is YDEGEE. This CDR3 is 14 amino acids long. CDR3 DNA sequence: TGTGCCAGCAGCCTCGGACAGGGGGCGAGGCCCCAGCATTTT. This translates into CASSLGQGARPQHF.

This clone has just a few counts. The chain links TRBV11-2 to TRBJ1-2; weak D call: TRBD1 (5 bases). The CDR3 is 14 amino acids. Germline lookup yields CDR1 SGHAT and CDR2 FQNNGV. Trimming left V 3 bases short and J 6 bases short, with 14 bases between. This chain's CDR3 is CASSLEQGRDGYTF. The CDR3 region has the DNA TGTGCCAGCAGCTTGGAGCAGGGTAGGGATGGCTACACCTTC.

The V gene is TRBV6-5, the J gene TRBJ1-2; D gene uncertain. This CDR3 contains 12 residues. Germline V lookup: CDR1 MNHEY, CDR2 SVGAGI. Trimming cost V 2 bases and J 8 bases, with 9 bases left between them. Here the CDR3 DNA reads TGTGCCAGCAGTTACGCGGGTTACGGCTACACCTTC. The encoded protein is CASSYAGYGYTF.

This clone has at least ten counts. V and J are TRBV24-1 and TRBJ2-7, with D possibly matching TRBD1 (5 bases). Germline values: CDR1 KGHDR, CDR2 SFDVKD. V gave up 4 bases and J gave up 12 bases, with 15 bases separating them. This CDR3 is built from 12 residues. CDR3 bases: TGTGCCACCAGTGACATTCATGGGGCAAGGTACTTC. Its translation is CATSDIHGARYF.

In this sample, this clone turned up a few times. The chain carries TRBV28 and TRBJ2-5; no firm D call. The CDR3 has 14 residues. V was trimmed by 4 bases and J by 1 base, leaving 10 bases between them. Germline assignment: CDR1 MDHEN and CDR2 SYDVKM. The CDR3 sequence: CASSSVTVQETQYF. The CDR3 coding sequence is TGTGCCAGCAGTTCGGTTACAGTCCAAGAGACCCAGTACTTC.

The CDR3: CASSLVSNTIYF. The CDR3 DNA reads as TGTGCCAGCAGCTTGGTCAGTAACACCATATATTTT. V and J are TRBV5-8 and TRBJ1-3; D remains unclear. V dropped 0 bases and J dropped 7 bases, with 5 bases sitting between them. The CDR3 loop spans 12 amino acids. Germline assignment: CDR1 SGHTS and CDR2 YDEGEE. Together with reference TRBV5-8 and TRBJ1-3, the CDR3 gives the full variable domain: EAGVTQSPTHLIKTRGQQATLRCSPISGHTSVYWYQQALGLGLQFLLWYDEGEERNRGNFPPRFSGRQFPNYSSELNVNALELEDSALYLCASSLVSNTIYFGEGSWLTVV.